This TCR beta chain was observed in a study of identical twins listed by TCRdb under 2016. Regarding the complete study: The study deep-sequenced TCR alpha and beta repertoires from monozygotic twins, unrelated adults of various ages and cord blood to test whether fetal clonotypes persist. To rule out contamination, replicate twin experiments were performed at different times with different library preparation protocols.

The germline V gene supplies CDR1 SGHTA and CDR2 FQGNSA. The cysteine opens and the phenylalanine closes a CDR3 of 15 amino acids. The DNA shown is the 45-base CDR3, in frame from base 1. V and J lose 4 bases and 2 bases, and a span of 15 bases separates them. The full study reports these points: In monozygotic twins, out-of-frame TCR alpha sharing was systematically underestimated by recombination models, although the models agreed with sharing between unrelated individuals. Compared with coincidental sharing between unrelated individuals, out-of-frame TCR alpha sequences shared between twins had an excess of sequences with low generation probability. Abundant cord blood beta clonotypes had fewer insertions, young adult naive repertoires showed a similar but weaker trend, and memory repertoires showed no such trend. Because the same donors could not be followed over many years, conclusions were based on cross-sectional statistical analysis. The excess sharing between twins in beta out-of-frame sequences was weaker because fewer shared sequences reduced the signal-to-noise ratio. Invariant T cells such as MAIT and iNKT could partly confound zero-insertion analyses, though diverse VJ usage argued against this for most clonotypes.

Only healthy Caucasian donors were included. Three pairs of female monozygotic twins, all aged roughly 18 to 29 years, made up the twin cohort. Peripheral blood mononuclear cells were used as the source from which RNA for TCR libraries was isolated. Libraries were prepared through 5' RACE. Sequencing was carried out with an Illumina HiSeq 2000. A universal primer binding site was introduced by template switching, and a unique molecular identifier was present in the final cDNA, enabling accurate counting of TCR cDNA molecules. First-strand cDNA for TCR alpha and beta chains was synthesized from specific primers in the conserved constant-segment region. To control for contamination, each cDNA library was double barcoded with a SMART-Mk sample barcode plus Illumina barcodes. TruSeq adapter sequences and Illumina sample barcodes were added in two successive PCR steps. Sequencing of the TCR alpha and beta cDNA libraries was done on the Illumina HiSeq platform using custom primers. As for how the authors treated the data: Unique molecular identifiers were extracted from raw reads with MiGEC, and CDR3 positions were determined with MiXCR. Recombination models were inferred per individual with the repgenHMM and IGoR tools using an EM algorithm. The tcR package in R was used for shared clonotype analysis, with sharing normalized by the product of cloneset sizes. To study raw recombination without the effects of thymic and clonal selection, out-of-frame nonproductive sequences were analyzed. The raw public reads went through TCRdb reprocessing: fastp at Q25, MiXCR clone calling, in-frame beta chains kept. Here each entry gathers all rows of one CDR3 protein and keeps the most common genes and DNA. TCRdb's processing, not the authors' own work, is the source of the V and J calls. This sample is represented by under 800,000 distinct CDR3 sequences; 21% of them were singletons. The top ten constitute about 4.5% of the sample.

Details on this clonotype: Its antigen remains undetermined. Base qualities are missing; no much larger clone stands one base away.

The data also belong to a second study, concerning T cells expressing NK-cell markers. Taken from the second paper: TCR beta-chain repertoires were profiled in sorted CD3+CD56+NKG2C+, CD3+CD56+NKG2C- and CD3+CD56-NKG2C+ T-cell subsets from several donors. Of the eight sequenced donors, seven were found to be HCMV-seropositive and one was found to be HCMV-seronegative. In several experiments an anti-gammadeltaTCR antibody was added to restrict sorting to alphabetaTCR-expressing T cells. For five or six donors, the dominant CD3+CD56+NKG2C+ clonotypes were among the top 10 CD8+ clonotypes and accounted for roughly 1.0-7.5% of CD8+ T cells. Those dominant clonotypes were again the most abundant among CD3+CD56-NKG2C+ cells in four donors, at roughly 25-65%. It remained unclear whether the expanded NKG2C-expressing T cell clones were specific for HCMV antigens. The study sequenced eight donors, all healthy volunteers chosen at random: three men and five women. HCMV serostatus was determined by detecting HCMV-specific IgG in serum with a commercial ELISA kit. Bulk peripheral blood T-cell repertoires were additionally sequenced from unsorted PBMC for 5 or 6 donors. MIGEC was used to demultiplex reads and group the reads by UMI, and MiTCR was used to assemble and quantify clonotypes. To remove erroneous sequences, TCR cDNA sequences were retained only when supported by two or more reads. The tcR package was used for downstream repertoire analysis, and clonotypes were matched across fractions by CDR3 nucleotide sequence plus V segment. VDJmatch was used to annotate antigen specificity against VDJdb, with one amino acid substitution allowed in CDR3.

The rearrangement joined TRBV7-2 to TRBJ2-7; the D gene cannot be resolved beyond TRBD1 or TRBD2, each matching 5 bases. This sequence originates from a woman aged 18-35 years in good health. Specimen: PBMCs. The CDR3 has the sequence CASSSDGALPYEQYF. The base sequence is TGTGCCAGCAGCTCCGACGGGGCCCTACCCTACGAGCAGTACTTC.